This T cell receptor (beta chain) was recovered during a study of blood T cell repertoires in COVID-19. Study details: Samples taken during acute and convalescent COVID-19 were collected in the United States, Italy and Spain. Nucleic acid was either cDNA or gDNA, and it came from T cells, B-cell-depleted T cells, or PBMCs.

J lost 3 bases, V lost 4 bases, and 6 bases had no gene match. CDR1 is MGHRA and CDR2 is YSYEKL in the germline V gene. CDR3 length: 15 amino acids. The authors' processing: Estimation of nucleated cell counts was performed using reference gene primer amplification. The repertoire was sequenced with immunoSEQ multiplex PCR; TCRdb's copy has only in-frame clones and lacks some. Clonal size and the V and J genes are those of that table, whereas D and trimming came from the DNA. This repertoire shows over 200,000 clones, roughly 87% found once; its top ten account for less than 14%. This receptor was taken from a man younger than 40 who had recovered from COVID-19. Sequencing used PBMCs or T cells enriched from blood (not recorded which). The chain uses TRBV4-1 and TRBJ2-7; 10 bases are a match to TRBD2. Here the CDR3 DNA reads TGCGCCAGCAGCCTTAGCGGGGGGACCTACTACGAGCAGTACTTC. It encodes CASSLSGGTYYEQYF.